This is a list of T cell receptor beta chains from one sample in a study of blood T cell repertoires in COVID-19. Using immunoSEQ multiplex PCR, the repertoire was profiled, and TCRdb retains in-frame clones only, with some absent. Among approximately 180,000 clones listed, approximately 85% were seen once. The sample comprised PBMCs or T cells enriched from blood (not recorded which). The receptors derive from a man aged 40-49 years who had recovered from COVID-19. CDR3s include the opening cysteine and the closing phenylalanine or tryptophan. Fields, in order: D gene, V gene, J gene, clone size, CDR3 protein, CDR3 DNA. D genes are given only for firm matches. Only some rows state a clone size, as once, few, many or a class for expanded clones.

D: TRBD1
V: TRBV5-1
J: TRBJ1-2
size: .
CDR3: CASSFGGDSKIYGYTF
DNA: TGCGCCAGCAGCTTTGGCGGGGACAGCAAAATCTATGGCTACACCTTC

D: TRBD1
V: TRBV11-2
J: TRBJ1-2
size: once
CDR3: CASSYRTGDYGYTF
DNA: TGTGCCAGCAGCTACAGGACAGGAGACTATGGCTACACCTTC

D: TRBD2
V: TRBV29-1
J: TRBJ2-7
size: .
CDR3: CSVMSGRAIYEQYF
DNA: TGCAGCGTTATGAGCGGGAGGGCCATCTACGAGCAGTACTTC

D: TRBD1
V: TRBV5-1
J: TRBJ1-1
size: .
CDR3: CASSLGTGGKPEAFF
DNA: TGCGCCAGCAGCTTGGGGACAGGGGGAAAGCCTGAAGCTTTCTTT

D: .
V: TRBV5-1
J: TRBJ2-3
size: .
CDR3: CASTEGRDTQYF
DNA: TGCGCCAGCACGGAGGGCAGAGATACGCAGTATTTT

D: .
V: TRBV2
J: TRBJ2-1
size: .
CDR3: CASKGGLASYNEQFF
DNA: TGTGCCAGCAAGGGTGGGCTAGCCTCCTACAATGAGCAGTTCTTC

D: .
V: TRBV27
J: TRBJ1-6
size: .
CDR3: CASIRTASYNSPLHF
DNA: TGTGCCAGCATCCGGACAGCCTCCTATAATTCACCCCTCCACTTT

D: TRBD1
V: TRBV19
J: TRBJ2-1
size: .
CDR3: CASTSPPGGRGNEQFF
DNA: TGTGCCAGTACCTCACCACCAGGGGGCAGAGGGAATGAGCAGTTCTTC

D: .
V: TRBV10-3
J: TRBJ2-7
size: .
CDR3: CAISESYGSYEQYF
DNA: TGTGCCATCAGTGAGTCATACGGCTCCTACGAGCAGTACTTC

D: .
V: TRBV27
J: TRBJ1-5
size: .
CDR3: CASSHEGGRGMTQHF
DNA: TGTGCCAGCAGTCACGAAGGAGGACGGGGGATGACCCAGCATTTT

D: .
V: TRBV27
J: TRBJ1-4
size: .
CDR3: CASSSPGTNEKLFF
DNA: TGTGCCAGCAGTTCCCCAGGGACTAATGAAAAACTGTTTTTT

D: TRBD1
V: TRBV19
J: TRBJ1-1
size: .
CDR3: CASRDRGPNTEAFF
DNA: TGTGCCAGTAGAGACAGGGGCCCGAACACTGAAGCTTTCTTT

D: .
V: TRBV6-1
J: TRBJ2-1
size: .
CDR3: CASSDPGYYNEQFF
DNA: TGTGCCAGCAGTGATCCGGGTTACTACAATGAGCAGTTCTTC

D: .
V: TRBV3-1/TRBV3-2
J: TRBJ2-6
size: once
CDR3: CASSQVMGLSSGANVLTF
DNA: TGTGCCAGCAGCCAAGTAATGGGCCTTAGCTCTGGGGCCAACGTCCTGACTTTC

D: .
V: TRBV3-1/TRBV3-2
J: TRBJ1-4
size: .
CDR3: CASSQAGTRDEKLFF
DNA: TGTGCCAGCAGCCAAGCGGGAACGAGGGATGAAAAACTGTTTTTT

D: .
V: TRBV6-5
J: TRBJ2-2
size: .
CDR3: CASSRGQNTGELFF
DNA: TGTGCCAGCAGTCGTGGACAAAACACCGGGGAGCTGTTTTTT

D: .
V: TRBV14
J: TRBJ1-1
size: .
CDR3: CASSYWGELNTEAFF
DNA: TGTGCCAGCAGCTATTGGGGGGAACTGAACACTGAAGCTTTCTTT

D: .
V: TRBV7-8
J: TRBJ1-2
size: .
CDR3: CASSLTGSLGYGYTF
DNA: TGTGCCAGCAGCCTAACAGGGTCGCTAGGCTATGGCTACACCTTC

D: .
V: TRBV10-3
J: TRBJ1-6
size: .
CDR3: CASKEQQDSPLHF
DNA: TGTGCCAGTAAGGAACAGCAGGATTCACCCCTCCACTTT

D: .
V: TRBV10-3
J: TRBJ2-1
size: once
CDR3: CAISEIGGSYEQFF
DNA: TGTGCCATCAGTGAAATCGGCGGGTCCTATGAGCAGTTCTTC